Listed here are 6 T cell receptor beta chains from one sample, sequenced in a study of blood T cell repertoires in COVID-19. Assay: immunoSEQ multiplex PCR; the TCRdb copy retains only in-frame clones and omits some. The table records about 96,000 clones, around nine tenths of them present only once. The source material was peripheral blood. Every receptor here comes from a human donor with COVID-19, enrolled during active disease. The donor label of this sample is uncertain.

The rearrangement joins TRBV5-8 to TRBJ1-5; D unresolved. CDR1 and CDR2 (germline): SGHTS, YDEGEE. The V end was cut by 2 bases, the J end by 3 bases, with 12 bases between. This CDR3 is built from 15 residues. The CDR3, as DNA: TGTGCCAGCAGCTTTGGGCAGCTCATCAATCAGCCCCAGCATTTT. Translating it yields CASSFGQLINQPQHF.

CDR3 in DNA: TGCGCCAGCAGCCAAGACCGGGACAGCCTCTATGGCTACACCTTC. It translates to CASSQDRDSLYGYTF. The V gene is TRBV4-1, the J gene TRBJ1-2, with TRBD1 matching 7 bases. The CDR3 covers 15 residues. Losses at the gene ends were 0 bases for V and 4 bases for J; bases not matched to a gene: 5. The germline gives CDR1 MGHRA, CDR2 YSYEKL.

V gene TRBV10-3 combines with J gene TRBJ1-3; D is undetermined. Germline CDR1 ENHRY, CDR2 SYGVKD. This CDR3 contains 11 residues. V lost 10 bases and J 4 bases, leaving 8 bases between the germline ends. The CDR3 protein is CASGGGNTIYF. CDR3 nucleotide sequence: TGTGCCAGCGGTGGGGGAAACACCATATATTTT.

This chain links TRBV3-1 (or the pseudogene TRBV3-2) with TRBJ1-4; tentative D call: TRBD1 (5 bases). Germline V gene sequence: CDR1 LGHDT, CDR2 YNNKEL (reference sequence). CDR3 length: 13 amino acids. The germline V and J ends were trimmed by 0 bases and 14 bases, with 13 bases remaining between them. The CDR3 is CASSQDQSGGLFF. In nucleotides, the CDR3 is TGTGCCAGCAGCCAAGATCAATCCGGGGGGCTGTTTTTT.

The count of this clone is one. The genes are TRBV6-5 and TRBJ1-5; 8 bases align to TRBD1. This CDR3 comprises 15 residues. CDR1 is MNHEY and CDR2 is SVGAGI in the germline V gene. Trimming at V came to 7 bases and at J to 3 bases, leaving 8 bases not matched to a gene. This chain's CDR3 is CASKIQGGYNQPQHF. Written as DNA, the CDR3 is TGTGCCAGCAAGATACAGGGGGGATACAATCAGCCCCAGCATTTT.

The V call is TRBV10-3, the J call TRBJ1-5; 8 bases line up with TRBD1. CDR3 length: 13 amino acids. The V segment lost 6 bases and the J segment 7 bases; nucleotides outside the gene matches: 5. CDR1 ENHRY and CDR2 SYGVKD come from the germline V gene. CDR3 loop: CAIRQGVGQPQHF. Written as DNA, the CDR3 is TGTGCCATCAGACAGGGGGTTGGGCAGCCCCAGCATTTT.